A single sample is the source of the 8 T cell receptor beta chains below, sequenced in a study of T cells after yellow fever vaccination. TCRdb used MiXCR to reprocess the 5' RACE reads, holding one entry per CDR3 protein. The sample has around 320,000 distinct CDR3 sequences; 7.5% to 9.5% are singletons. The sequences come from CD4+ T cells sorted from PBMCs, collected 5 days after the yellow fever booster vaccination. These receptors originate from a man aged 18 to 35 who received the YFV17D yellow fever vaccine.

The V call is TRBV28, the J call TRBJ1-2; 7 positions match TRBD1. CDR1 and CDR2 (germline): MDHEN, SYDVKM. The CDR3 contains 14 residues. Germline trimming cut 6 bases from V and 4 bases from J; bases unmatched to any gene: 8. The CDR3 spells CASRQSTGFYGYTF. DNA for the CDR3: TGTGCCAGCAGACAATCGACAGGGTTCTATGGCTACACCTTC.

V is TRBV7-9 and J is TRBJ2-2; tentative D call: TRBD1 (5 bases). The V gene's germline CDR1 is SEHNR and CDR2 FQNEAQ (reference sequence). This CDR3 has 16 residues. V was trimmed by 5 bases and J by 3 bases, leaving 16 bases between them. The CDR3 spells CASSASGIRYTGELFF. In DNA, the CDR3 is TGTGCCAGCAGCGCCTCAGGGATTAGGTACACCGGGGAGCTGTTTTTT.

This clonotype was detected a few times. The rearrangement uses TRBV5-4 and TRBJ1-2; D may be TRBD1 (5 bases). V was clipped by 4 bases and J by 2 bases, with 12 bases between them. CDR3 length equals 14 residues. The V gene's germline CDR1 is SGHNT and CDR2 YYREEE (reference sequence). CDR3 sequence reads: CASSPPTVNYGYTF. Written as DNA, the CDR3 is TGTGCCAGCAGCCCCCCGACAGTGAACTATGGCTACACCTTC.

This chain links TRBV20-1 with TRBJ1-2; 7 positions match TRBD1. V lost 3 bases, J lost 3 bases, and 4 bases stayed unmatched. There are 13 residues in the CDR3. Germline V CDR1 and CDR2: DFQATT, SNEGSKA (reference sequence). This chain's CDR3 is CSASPGGDYGYTF. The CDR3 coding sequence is TGCAGTGCTAGCCCAGGGGGAGACTATGGCTACACCTTC.

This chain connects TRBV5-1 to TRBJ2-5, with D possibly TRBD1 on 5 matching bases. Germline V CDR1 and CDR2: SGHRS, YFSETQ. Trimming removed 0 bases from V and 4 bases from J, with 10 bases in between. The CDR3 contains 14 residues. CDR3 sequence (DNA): TGCGCCAGCAGCTTGGGCCAGGGTCTAGAGACCCAGTACTTC. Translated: CASSLGQGLETQYF.

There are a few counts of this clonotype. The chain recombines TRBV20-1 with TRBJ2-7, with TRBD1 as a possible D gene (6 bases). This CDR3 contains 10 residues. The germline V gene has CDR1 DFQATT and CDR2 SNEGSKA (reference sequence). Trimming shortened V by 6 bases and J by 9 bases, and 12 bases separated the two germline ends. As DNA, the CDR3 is TGCAGTGCCCGCCAGGGGCGGCAGTACTTC. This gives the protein CSARQGRQYF.

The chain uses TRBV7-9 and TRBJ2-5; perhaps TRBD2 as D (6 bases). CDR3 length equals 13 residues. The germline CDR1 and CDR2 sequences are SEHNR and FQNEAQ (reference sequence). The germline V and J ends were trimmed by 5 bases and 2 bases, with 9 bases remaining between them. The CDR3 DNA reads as TGTGCCAGCAGCCGTGGGACTCAAGAGACCCAGTACTTC. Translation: CASSRGTQETQYF.

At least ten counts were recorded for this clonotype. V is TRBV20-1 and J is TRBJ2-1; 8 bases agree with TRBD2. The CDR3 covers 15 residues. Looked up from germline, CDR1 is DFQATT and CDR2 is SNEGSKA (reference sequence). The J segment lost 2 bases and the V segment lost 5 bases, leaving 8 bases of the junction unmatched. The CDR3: CSAVPGLGPYNEQFF. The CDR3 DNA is TGCAGTGCTGTCCCGGGACTAGGTCCCTACAATGAGCAGTTCTTC.